Following are 20 T cell receptor beta chains from one sample sequenced in a study of T cell repertoires in cytomegalovirus infection. Their specific antigens are unknown. MiXCR, run by TCRdb on the reads, gives a single entry per CDR3 protein. The sample includes approximately 300,000 distinct CDR3 sequences, 25% to 35% of them seen just once. The sample here was cultured PBMCs, taken from culture after CMV antigen stimulation. These receptors originate from a human donor in good health (CMV status not recorded). Some clones in this sample may be carry-over from other donors' samples.

The chain uses TRBV4-1 and TRBJ2-7; 10 nucleotides agree with TRBD1. The CDR3 has 15 residues. Germline lookup yields CDR1 MGHRA and CDR2 YSYEKL. J lost 6 bases, V lost 4 bases, and 9 bases had no gene match. The CDR3 sequence is CASSPSGTGVGEQYF. In DNA form, the CDR3 reads TGCGCCAGCAGCCCCTCCGGGACAGGGGTTGGCGAGCAGTACTTC.

The V and J genes are TRBV12-3 or TRBV12-4 and TRBJ2-1; D call uncertain. The CDR3 has 11 amino acids. Trimming stripped 3 bases from V and 10 bases from J, with 7 bases between. In nucleotides, the CDR3 is TGTGCCAGCAGTTTGTCGGAGGAGCAGTTCTTC. Protein product: CASSLSEEQFF.

The chain uses TRBV20-1 and TRBJ1-2, with D unresolved. CDR3 length: 12 residues. Trimming took 6 bases from V and 3 from J, leaving 11 bases between them. Germline V gene data show CDR1 as DFQATT and CDR2 as SNEGSKA (reference sequence). CDR3 DNA sequence: TGCAGTGCCGGCGGTCATGACTATGGCTACACCTTC. Its protein product is CSAGGHDYGYTF.

The V call is TRBV27, the J call TRBJ2-7; 9 nucleotides match TRBD2. CDR1 MNHEY and CDR2 SMNVEV come from the germline V gene (reference sequence). This CDR3 has 11 amino acids. V trimming: 6 bases; J trimming: 9 bases; junction bases outside the gene matches: 3. The CDR3 coding sequence is TGTGCCAGCAGAGCGGGGGGCGGGCAGTACTTC. This codes for CASRAGGGQYF.

The chain uses TRBV10-3 and TRBJ2-3; D uncertain. Germline assignment: CDR1 ENHRY and CDR2 SYGVKD. The CDR3 loop spans 15 amino acids. V dropped 4 bases and J dropped 5 bases, with 16 bases sitting between them. CDR3 in amino acids: CAISVMTGTKDTQYF. The CDR3 region has the DNA TGTGCCATCAGTGTCATGACGGGTACAAAAGATACGCAGTATTTT.

This clonotype was seen ten or more times. The chain joins TRBV7-9 to TRBJ1-5; the D is unclear. This CDR3 spans 15 amino acids. Germline CDR1 is SEHNR and CDR2 is FQNEAQ (reference sequence). V was shortened by 2 bases and J by 3 bases, with 11 bases between the two germline ends. The CDR3 nucleotides are TGTGCCAGCAGCTTATCCGGGGATGCCAATCAGCCCCAGCATTTT. As protein: CASSLSGDANQPQHF.

The chain couples TRBV4-3 to TRBJ2-1; no reliable D call. The CDR3 is 12 amino acids. The V end lost 5 bases, the J end lost 6 bases, and 8 bases lay between the germline ends. CDR1 LGHNA and CDR2 YSLEER come from the germline V gene. The CDR3 DNA reads as TGCGCCAGCAGCTCCCCGCCCAATGAGCAGTTCTTC. Amino acid sequence: CASSSPPNEQFF.

The chain couples TRBV24-1 to TRBJ2-7; D is perhaps TRBD2 (5 bases). Germline values: CDR1 KGHDR, CDR2 SFDVKD. The CDR3 consists of 13 residues. V lost 5 bases and J 2 bases, leaving 9 bases between the germline ends. This chain's CDR3 is CATSAAGPYEQYF. The CDR3, as DNA: TGTGCCACCAGTGCGGCGGGCCCCTACGAGCAGTACTTC.

The chain is built from TRBV6-6 and TRBJ2-6; D is ambiguous. Germline-derived CDR1 and CDR2 are MNHNY and SVGAGI (reference sequence). This CDR3 region has 12 residues. V was pared by 6 bases and J by 5 bases, with 5 bases between. CDR3 protein: CASSPRANVLTF. The CDR3 DNA reads TGTGCCAGCAGCCCCCGGGCCAACGTCCTGACTTTC.

The V and J genes are TRBV5-5 and TRBJ2-4, with 7 nucleotides matching TRBD2. The trim removed 6 bases at V and 5 bases at J, leaving 8 bases unmatched. Germline CDR1 reads SGHKS; CDR2 reads YYEKEE (reference sequence). CDR3 length: 14 residues. DNA of the CDR3: TGTGCCAGCACATCGGCGGGAGCGGAAAACATTCAGTACTTC. As protein: CASTSAGAENIQYF.

The V and J genes are TRBV4-2 and TRBJ1-2; D is ambiguous. Trimming removed 0 bases from V and 0 bases from J, with 8 bases in between. The germline V gene has CDR1 LGHNA and CDR2 YNFKEQ. The CDR3 covers 15 residues. CDR3 region: CASSQDRKTNYGYTF. The CDR3, as DNA: TGTGCCAGCAGCCAAGACAGGAAGACTAACTATGGCTACACCTTC.

The rearrangement joins TRBV2 to TRBJ1-5; no definite D call. V was trimmed by 6 bases and J by 1 base, leaving 13 bases between them. The CDR3 runs 15 residues. Germline CDR1 is SNHLY and CDR2 is FYNNEI. CDR3 in DNA: TGTGCCAGCAGCCCCTCGGGAGGCAGCAATCAGCCCCAGCATTTT. It yields the protein CASSPSGGSNQPQHF.

In this sample, this clonotype turned up many times. V gene TRBV19 combines with J gene TRBJ1-1, with D unclear. This CDR3 has 14 residues. Germline CDR1 LNHDA, CDR2 SQIVND (reference sequence). V dropped 7 bases and J dropped 5 bases, with 17 bases sitting between them. The DNA of the CDR3 is TGTGCCAGTAAAGACAAGCCCGCGAGTACTGAAGCTTTCTTT. Amino acids: CASKDKPASTEAFF.

This clonotype was detected only a few times. The rearrangement joins TRBV15 to TRBJ2-3; TRBD2 is a possible D gene (5 bases). The CDR3 has 15 amino acids. Germline values: CDR1 LNHNV, CDR2 YYDKDF (reference sequence). The V end lost 5 bases, the J end lost 6 bases, and 18 bases lay between the germline ends. Here the CDR3 DNA reads TGTGCCACCAGCGTCGCCGGGGAAATCTGGGATACGCAGTATTTT. Encoded protein: CATSVAGEIWDTQYF.

This clonotype has only a few counts. The chain employs TRBV14 and TRBJ2-7; the D is unclear. This CDR3 comprises 15 residues. V lost 4 bases to trimming and J lost 0 bases, with 13 bases between them. Germline V CDR1 and CDR2: SGHDN, FVKESK. The CDR3: CASSPTTSSSYEQYF. In DNA, the CDR3 is TGTGCCAGCAGCCCGACGACAAGTAGCTCCTACGAGCAGTACTTC.

This clonotype was recorded many times. The rearrangement links TRBV15 to TRBJ1-2; D is unclear. The CDR3 covers 15 residues. Trimming shortened V by 1 base and J by 6 bases, and 15 bases separated the two germline ends. Germline V lookup: CDR1 LNHNV, CDR2 YYDKDF (reference sequence). The CDR3 coding sequence is TGTGCCACCAGCAGAGGGACCATGGCCCTCGATGGCTACACCTTC. This gives the protein CATSRGTMALDGYTF.

The chain joins TRBV11-2 to TRBJ2-3; D not resolved. The CDR3 contains 13 residues. V was trimmed by 5 bases and J by 2 bases, leaving 8 bases between them. The germline V gene has CDR1 SGHAT and CDR2 FQNNGV. The CDR3 loop reads CASSVDFTDTQYF. The CDR3 DNA follows: TGTGCCAGCAGCGTCGACTTCACAGATACGCAGTATTTT.

J is TRBJ2-1 and V is TRBV12-3 or TRBV12-4, with D possibly called TRBD1 or TRBD2 (5 bases each). The CDR3 totals 17 residues. V lost 3 bases, J lost 10 bases, and 25 bases lay in between. CDR3 region: CASSFTGLGRVGLEQFF. The CDR3 coding sequence is TGTGCCAGCAGTTTTACGGGGCTCGGGCGGGTGGGGCTCGAGCAGTTCTTC.

CDR3 protein: CASGPFAEAFF. In DNA, the CDR3 is TGTGCCAGCGGGCCTTTTGCTGAAGCTTTCTTT. The V gene is TRBV12-3 or TRBV12-4, the J gene TRBJ1-1, with unresolved D. V gave up 8 bases and J gave up 6 bases, with 10 bases separating them. The CDR3 extends over 11 amino acids.

This clonotype was recorded at least ten times. The CDR3 nucleotides read TGTGCCAGCAGCTTAGCAGCCTTAAAAGATACGCAGTATTTT. As protein: CASSLAALKDTQYF. J is TRBJ2-3 and V is TRBV7-6; D is unresolved. The CDR3 has 14 amino acids. With 0 bases removed from V and 5 bases from J, the gap between germline ends came to 9 bases. CDR1 is SGHVS, CDR2 FNYEAQ, per germline.